This TCR beta chain was recorded in a study of shared clonotypes between healthy human individuals. V was clipped by 4 bases and J by 3 bases; unmatched bases: 5. The CDR3 consists of 14 residues. Germline V lookup: CDR1 SGHDT, CDR2 YYEEEE. Assay runs were performed at deep level. Once extracted for a subset, genomic DNA was divided evenly among several immunoSEQ plates. PCR replicates from unsorted PBMC used roughly 310 ng DNA, and this amount was tens of thousands of T cell genomes. The data were produced by immunoSEQ multiplex PCR, yet TCRdb's version contains in-frame clones alone and is incomplete. There are about 560,000 clones in the sample; around 80% occur only once, and around 11% lies in the top ten.

The chain joins TRBV5-6 to TRBJ2-5; 8 nucleotides match TRBD2. The sequence was collected from a woman between 35 and 50 years old in good health. Some clones in this sample may be carry-over from other donors' samples. The sequenced sample was PBMCs. CDR3 residues: CASSMGLVEETQYF. The CDR3 bases are TGTGCCAGCAGCATGGGACTAGTGGAAGAGACCCAGTACTTC.